This TCR beta chain derives from a study of Ad26.COV2.S vaccination and SARS-CoV-2 variants. To note about this clone: The antigen remains unidentified.

The assay was immunoSEQ multiplex PCR, and TCRdb's table has in-frame clones only and misses some. The sample carries roughly 350,000 clones, about nine tenths recorded once. Treatment specified: around 19 received Ad26.COV2.S at low or high dose, single or two shots; 5 received placebo; per-sample allocation not given. The study sampled participants on day 63 after the first vaccine or placebo injection. This Boston cohort included adults aged 18-55 years. The CDR3 sequence is 15 residues long. Study-level findings and limits: The study found higher spike-specific TCR breadth in vaccine than placebo recipients. Similar non-spike TCR breadth was observed in recipients of vaccine and of placebo.

This TCR was sampled from a person aged 18-60 years who received the Ad26.COV2.S COVID-19 vaccine or a placebo. Source: peripheral blood, taken in a trial of Ad26.COV2.S vaccine versus placebo. This chain joins TRBV21-1 and TRBJ1-5. TRBV21-1 is a listed pseudogene. The CDR3 region is CASSKGGGENQPQHF. CDR3 DNA: TGTGCCAGCAGCAAAGGGGGTGGGGAGAATCAGCCCCAGCATTTT.